This T cell receptor beta chain was sequenced for a study of cytomegalovirus exposure and HLA in healthy donors. Worth noting for this clone: Its target is not known.

Primers for the PCR totalled 60 Vbeta and 13 Jbeta. Method: immunoSEQ multiplex PCR; TCRdb's copy keeps in-frame clones and lacks some. The sample comprises approximately 160,000 clones, roughly 81% of which are singletons, and under 5% rests with the top ten. The CDR3 consists of 16 residues. Looked up from germline, CDR1 is SGHDT and CDR2 is YYEEEE. The ends were cut back, 2 bases at V and 0 bases at J, with 9 bases in the middle. Findings and caveats of the study: Per a prior analysis, the majority of TCR beta V segments were productive roughly 87% or roughly 30% of the time.

The V call is TRBV5-6, the J call TRBJ1-6; D remains unclear. The specimen sequenced was PBMCs. The TCR comes from a girl between 10 and 17 years old in good health and CMV-seropositive. CDR3 in amino acids: CASSFVESSYNSPLHF. The DNA for the CDR3 is TGTGCCAGCAGCTTCGTTGAGAGCTCCTATAATTCACCCCTCCACTTT.